The 30 T cell receptor beta chains given below trace back to one sample, sequenced in a study of shared clonotypes between healthy human individuals. Naive-designated CD8 cells lacked CD45RO, were positively enriched for CCR7, and omitted terminally differentiated effector memory CD45RA+ cells. Profiled with immunoSEQ multiplex PCR; TCRdb holds only in-frame clones, not every one. Among 2 million to 2.5 million clones listed, just under 95% were seen once. The sequenced sample consisted of naive CD8+ T cells sorted from blood. All receptors come from a man aged 18-30 years in good health.

This chain's CDR3 is CATSRVDDNEQFF. The CDR3, as DNA: TGTGCCACCAGCAGAGTTGATGACAATGAGCAGTTCTTC. The chain recombines TRBV15 with TRBJ2-1, with no clear D. With 1 base removed from V and 5 bases from J, the gap between germline ends came to 6 bases. From germline, CDR1 is LNHNV and CDR2 YYDKDF (reference sequence). The CDR3 is 13 residues long.

The V and J genes are TRBV28 and TRBJ2-5; 9 positions agree with TRBD1. The CDR3 runs 18 residues. The germline gives CDR1 MDHEN, CDR2 SYDVKM. The J segment lost 4 bases and the V segment lost 6 bases, leaving 18 bases of the junction unmatched. For the CDR3, the DNA is TGTGCCAGCAGGTTCGACCTCACAGGGGGCTTTTACGGAGAGACCCAGTACTTC. Translating gives CASRFDLTGGFYGETQYF.

This clone occurred once. The CDR3 sequence is CASSFTATSSGVEKLFF. Here the CDR3 DNA reads TGTGCCAGCAGCTTCACCGCGACCAGTTCGGGAGTTGAAAAACTGTTTTTT. The chain carries TRBV7-9 and TRBJ1-4; D gene unclear. The CDR3 is 17 residues long. CDR1 is SEHNR, CDR2 FQNEAQ, per germline (reference sequence). V lost 3 bases and J lost 7, with 21 bases in between.

The genes are TRBV7-2 and TRBJ1-5, with D possibly TRBD1 on 5 matching bases. Germline V gene lookup returns CDR1 SGHTA and CDR2 FQGNSA. The V and J ends lost 8 bases and 5 bases respectively, with 13 bases between them. The CDR3 length is 13 residues. The DNA of the CDR3 is TGTGCCAGCTTTGGAGGGGTGGATCAGCCCCAGCATTTT. Its protein is CASFGGVDQPQHF.

The chain links TRBV6-5 to TRBJ1-1, with TRBD1 as a possible D gene (5 bases). Germline V gene lookup returns CDR1 MNHEY and CDR2 SVGAGI. The CDR3 has 16 residues. Trimming took 0 bases from V and 5 from J, leaving 16 bases between them. The CDR3 sequence: CASSYSYGTARTEAFF. The DNA of the CDR3 is TGTGCCAGCAGTTACTCCTATGGGACGGCGAGAACTGAAGCTTTCTTT.

The chain uses TRBV19 and TRBJ1-5, with unresolved D. The CDR3 spans 14 residues. Germline lookup yields CDR1 LNHDA and CDR2 SQIVND (reference sequence). The V end lost 7 bases, the J end lost 5 bases, and 15 bases lay between the germline ends. CDR3 coding DNA: TGTGCCAGTAACGTCGGGCAGGCCCATCAGCCCCAGCATTTT. It encodes CASNVGQAHQPQHF.

This clone was recorded once. The chain couples TRBV5-1 to TRBJ2-7; no definite D call. Trimming removed 1 base at V and 6 bases at J, with 11 bases between. CDR1 and CDR2 (germline): SGHRS, YFSETQ. The CDR3 runs 13 residues. The DNA of the CDR3 is TGCGCCAGCAGCTTGAATGCGGCTTCCGAGCAGTACTTC. As protein: CASSLNAASEQYF.

This chain links TRBV6-5 with TRBJ1-1; the match to TRBD1 covers 10 bases. V was clipped by 2 bases and J by 2 bases; unmatched bases: 2. CDR3 length: 15 residues. CDR1 is MNHEY and CDR2 is SVGAGI in the germline V gene. In DNA form, the CDR3 reads TGTGCCAGCAGTTACCGGACAGGGGGTAACACTGAAGCTTTCTTT. This codes for CASSYRTGGNTEAFF.

The chain has TRBV4-2 and TRBJ1-2; D remains unclear. With 0 bases removed from V and 8 bases from J, the gap between germline ends came to 7 bases. The length of the CDR3 is 12 residues. Germline CDR1 LGHNA, CDR2 YNFKEQ. CDR3 loop: CASSQDRLGYTF. The CDR3 region has the DNA TGTGCCAGCAGCCAAGATCGATTGGGCTACACCTTC.

This chain uses TRBV10-1 with TRBJ2-1, with 8 bases lining up with TRBD2. V gave up 1 base and J gave up 3 bases; unmatched junction bases: 2. The CDR3 runs to 15 residues. The V gene's germline CDR1 is WNHNN and CDR2 SYGVQD (reference sequence). This chain's CDR3 is CASSEFREGYNEQFF. CDR3 DNA: TGCGCCAGCAGTGAGTTCCGGGAGGGCTACAATGAGCAGTTCTTC.

There are a few counts of this clone. The chain joins TRBV19 to TRBJ2-3; 7 bases agree with TRBD1. V dropped 6 bases and J dropped 0; count of bases not matched to a gene: 9. The V gene's germline CDR1 is LNHDA and CDR2 SQIVND (reference sequence). CDR3 length: 16 amino acids. In DNA, the CDR3 is TGTGCCAGTAGGTACCGGGACAGCTTAAGCACAGATACGCAGTATTTT. Its protein is CASRYRDSLSTDTQYF.

This chain joins TRBV6-5 and TRBJ2-2; 9 nucleotides agree with TRBD1. V gave up 0 bases and J gave up 4 bases; unmatched junction bases: 3. The CDR3 is made up of 16 amino acids. CDR1 is MNHEY and CDR2 is SVGAGI in the germline V gene. CDR3 nucleotide sequence: TGTGCCAGCAGTTACTCGGGACAGGGTGGCACCGGGGAGCTGTTTTTT. Encoded protein: CASSYSGQGGTGELFF.

CDR3 DNA sequence: TGCGCCAGCCACCTACAGGGATTTGCCTATGGCTACACCTTC. The encoded protein is CASHLQGFAYGYTF. The chain couples TRBV10-1 to TRBJ1-2; the D gene is possibly TRBD1 (6 bases). Germline V CDR1 and CDR2: WNHNN, SYGVQD (reference sequence). V lost 8 bases and J 4 bases, leaving 17 bases between the germline ends. The CDR3 loop spans 14 amino acids.

This clone has a single count. The J gene is TRBJ2-7, the V gene TRBV11-2, with 12 bases aligning to TRBD2. This CDR3 has 15 residues. V lost 5 bases, J lost 4 bases, and 6 bases stayed unmatched. Germline loops: CDR1 SGHAT, CDR2 FQNNGV. This CDR3 is CASSPETSGGYEQYF. CDR3 sequence (DNA): TGTGCCAGCAGCCCGGAGACTAGCGGGGGTTACGAGCAGTACTTC.

CDR3 coding DNA: TGTGCCTGGAGCATAAAATACCCTTCGGGACAGGGACGAATTGAAGCTTTCTTT. Translation gives CAWSIKYPSGQGRIEAFF. The V call is TRBV30, the J call TRBJ1-1; 9 bases map to TRBD1. J gave up 7 bases and V 3 bases, and 21 bases lay outside the gene matches. In germline, CDR1 is GTSNPN, CDR2 SVGIG (reference sequence). The CDR3 length is 18 residues. The whole variable domain, filled in from reference TRBV30 and TRBJ1-1, reads SQTIHQWPATLVQPVGSPLSLECTVEGTSNPNLYWYRQAAGRGLQLLFYSVGIGQISSEVPQNLSASRPQDRQFILSSKKLLLSDSGFYLCAWSIKYPSGQGRIEAFFGQGTRLTVV.

Worth noting for this clone: The same CDR3 arises from other DNA sequences in this sample as well. The rearrangement uses TRBV5-1 and TRBJ2-7; D unclear. The CDR3 is 13 residues long. Germline assignment: CDR1 SGHRS and CDR2 YFSETQ. Trimming stripped 0 bases from V and 3 bases from J, with 7 bases between. The CDR3 loop reads CASSLARDYEQYF. For the CDR3, the DNA is TGCGCCAGCAGCTTGGCCAGAGACTACGAGCAGTACTTC. The whole variable domain, filled in from reference TRBV5-1 and TRBJ2-7, reads KAGVTQTPRYLIKTRGQQVTLSCSPISGHRSVSWYQQTPGQGLQFLFEYFSETQRNKGNFPGRFSGRQFSNSRSEMNVSTLELGDSALYLCASSLARDYEQYFGPGTRLTVT.

For this clone: Other DNA sequences within the sample encode an identical CDR3. The chain employs TRBV7-9 and TRBJ1-5; D call uncertain. The CDR3 spans 12 residues. In germline, CDR1 is SEHNR, CDR2 FQNEAQ (reference sequence). V was cut by 2 bases and J by 5 bases, with 4 bases left in between. Here the CDR3 DNA reads TGTGCCAGCAGCTTAACTGATCAGCCCCAGCATTTT. It yields the protein CASSLTDQPQHF.

The rearrangement links TRBV9 to TRBJ1-1, with D tentatively TRBD1 (5 bases). V lost 4 bases to trimming and J lost 5 bases, with 18 bases between them. In germline, CDR1 is SGDLS, CDR2 YYNGEE. This CDR3 is built from 15 residues. The CDR3 sequence is CASSPPWQGGTEAFF. The CDR3 nucleotides read TGTGCCAGCAGCCCCCCCTGGCAGGGAGGGACTGAAGCTTTCTTT.

This rearrangement joins TRBV29-1 to TRBJ2-7; possible D gene TRBD2, 6 bases. CDR3 length: 11 residues. The V and J ends lost 4 bases and 4 bases respectively, with 8 bases between them. CDR1 and CDR2 from the germline V gene are SQVTM and ANQGSEA. The CDR3 coding sequence is TGCAGCGTTGGGGAGGAATACGAGCAGTACTTC. Its translation is CSVGEEYEQYF.

CDR3: CASSALGLGGSSNTQYF. The CDR3 bases are TGTGCCAGCAGCGCTCTTGGACTAGGGGGGTCCTCGAATACGCAGTATTTT. This chain links TRBV27 with TRBJ2-3, with D perhaps TRBD2 (7 bases). Germline V gene lookup returns CDR1 MNHEY and CDR2 SMNVEV (reference sequence). Trimming removed 6 bases from V and 7 bases from J, with 26 bases in between. The CDR3 is made up of 17 amino acids.

The J gene is TRBJ2-5, the V gene TRBV13, with D hard to call. Trimming removed 2 bases at V and 7 bases at J, with 8 bases between. The CDR3 is 12 residues long. CDR1 is PRHDT and CDR2 is FYEKMQ in the germline V gene (reference sequence). CDR3 in DNA: TGTGCCAGCAGCTTAAATGGAGCGACCCAGTACTTC. Translating it yields CASSLNGATQYF.

The chain joins TRBV4-2 to TRBJ2-2; TRBD2 matches 8 bases. The CDR3 consists of 15 residues. The germline gives CDR1 LGHNA, CDR2 YNFKEQ. The J segment lost 1 base and the V segment lost 5 bases, leaving 3 bases of the junction unmatched. This CDR3 reads CASSAAGGNTGELFF. The CDR3 DNA reads TGTGCCAGCAGCGCCGCGGGGGGGAACACCGGGGAGCTGTTTTTT.

The CDR3 here is CASSYGEGSTEAFF. The CDR3 coding sequence is TGTGCCAGCAGTTACGGAGAGGGGAGTACTGAAGCTTTCTTT. V is TRBV6-5 and J is TRBJ1-1; TRBD1 is a possible D gene (5 bases). V was cut by 2 bases and J by 5 bases, with 12 bases left in between. This CDR3 region has 14 residues. Germline V gene data show CDR1 as MNHEY and CDR2 as SVGAGI.

The chain uses TRBV9 and TRBJ2-5; D is uncertain. With 4 bases removed from V and 5 bases from J, the gap between germline ends came to 15 bases. CDR3 length: 14 amino acids. The germline gives CDR1 SGDLS, CDR2 YYNGEE. CDR3 residues: CASSLYGSTETQYF. The CDR3 DNA follows: TGTGCCAGCAGCCTCTACGGTAGTACCGAGACCCAGTACTTC. Full variable domain (missing parts from reference TRBV9 and TRBJ2-5): DSGVTQTPKHLITATGQRVTLRCSPRSGDLSVYWYQQSLDQGLQFLIQYYNGEERAKGNILERFSAQQFPDLHSELNLSSLELGDSALYFCASSLYGSTETQYFGPGTRLLVL.

The V and J genes are TRBV6-1 and TRBJ2-7; D tentatively reads TRBD1 or TRBD2 (5 bases each). V lost 4 bases to trimming and J lost 0 bases, with 13 bases between them. The germline V gene has CDR1 MNHNS and CDR2 SASEGT. The CDR3 covers 15 residues. The CDR3 region has the DNA TGTGCCAGCAGTGGATATGGGACGGCCTCCTACGAGCAGTACTTC. This encodes CASSGYGTASYEQYF.

The genes are TRBV6-1 and TRBJ1-5; no firm D call. V was clipped by 3 bases and J by 1 base, with 10 bases between them. Germline lookup yields CDR1 MNHNS and CDR2 SASEGT. CDR3 length: 15 amino acids. CDR3 in amino acids: CASSDTGFSNQPQHF. The CDR3 DNA reads as TGTGCCAGCAGTGACACTGGGTTCAGCAATCAGCCCCAGCATTTT.

V is TRBV4-3 and J is TRBJ2-1, with D perhaps TRBD2 (5 bases). CDR3 size: 16 residues. The germline gives CDR1 LGHNA, CDR2 YSLEER. With 1 base removed from V and 2 bases from J, the gap between germline ends came to 12 bases. The DNA of the CDR3 is TGCGCCAGCAGCCAAGCGTTAGCGCTGACCTACAATGAGCAGTTCTTC. Translating it yields CASSQALALTYNEQFF.

The genes are TRBV7-8 and TRBJ2-7; the match to TRBD1 covers 11 bases. The CDR3 length is 17 residues. V lost 0 bases, J lost 2 bases, and 6 bases stayed unmatched. The germline V gene encodes CDR1 SGHVS and CDR2 FQNEAQ. The CDR3 DNA reads TGTGCCAGCAGCTTAGCGAGGGACAGGGGGGCAACCTACGAGCAGTACTTC. Its protein product is CASSLARDRGATYEQYF. The complete variable domain, with remaining parts taken from reference TRBV7-8 and TRBJ2-7, reads GAGVSQSPRYKVAKRGQDVALRCDPISGHVSLFWYQQALGQGPEFLTYFQNEAQLDKSGLPSDRFFAERPEGSVSTLKIQRTQQEDSAVYLCASSLARDRGATYEQYFGPGTRLTVT.

The chain couples TRBV2 to TRBJ2-7, with 11 bases aligning to TRBD2. The J segment lost 3 bases and the V segment lost 2 bases, leaving 3 bases of the junction unmatched. CDR1 and CDR2 from the germline V gene are SNHLY and FYNNEI. The CDR3 is 15 amino acids. In DNA, the CDR3 is TGTGCCAGCAGTGAACTAGCGGGAGGATTCTACGAGCAGTACTTC. It yields the protein CASSELAGGFYEQYF.

The chain couples TRBV5-8 to TRBJ1-1; 7 bases are shared with TRBD1. Germline lookup yields CDR1 SGHTS and CDR2 YDEGEE. The junction had 10 bases not matched to a gene; V was cut back by 4 bases and J by 10 bases. CDR3 length: 13 residues. The CDR3 sequence: CASSGDRVSLAFF. CDR3 coding DNA: TGTGCCAGCAGCGGAGACAGGGTCAGTCTAGCTTTCTTT.